This TCR beta chain is drawn from a study of early T cells in non-severe SARS-CoV-2 infection (dated by TCRdb to about 2021). Describing the broader study: TCR sequencing used bulk RNA from unsorted whole blood, so alpha and beta chains could not be paired. General study outcomes and caveats: VDJdb matching was skewed toward anti-spike CD8 responses, so virus-specific expansions were likely underestimated and private and CD4 specificities were missed.

From its cysteine to its phenylalanine, the CDR3 spans 11 amino acids. The DNA shown is the 33-base CDR3, in frame from base 1. V is shortened by 3 bases, J by 8 bases, and the region joining them spans 8 bases. From a lookup of the germline V gene, CDR1 and CDR2 are SGDLS and YYNGEE. This was a case-control study nested in a cohort of healthcare workers in London, UK, who had nasopharyngeal swab PCR tests and blood samples taken every week. Healthcare workers were enrolled in the week of the UK lockdown, from 23 to 31 March 2020, and were followed every week for up to roughly 15 weeks. This clonotype has at least ten counts. Its antigen specificity is not known. Qualities for individual bases were not recorded, and no much larger clone is one base off. The method was 5' RACE. TCRdb lists the instrument as NextSeq 500. To correct for sequencing error and PCR bias, the TCR library protocol tagged individual cDNA molecules with unique molecular identifiers. Both TCR alpha and beta chains were sequenced, and tight co-correlation was observed between alpha and beta sequence abundances in each sample. The authors processed their data as follows. Decombinator V4 was used to annotate the V gene, J gene and CDR3 of the TCR sequences. Expanded TCRs were defined as changing significantly between any two time points under a Poisson model with p below 0.0001. TCR abundances were normalised to the total number of TCRs sequenced per sample and expressed as counts per million. MAIT TCRs were defined by TRAV1-2 paired with TRAJ12, TRAJ20 or TRAJ33, and iNKT TCRs by TRAV10 paired with TRAJ18. VDJdb, accessed on 1 November 2021, was searched for TCRs annotated for CMV, EBV and SARS-CoV-2, and TCRs annotated for more than one antigen were excluded. TCRdb applied fastp at Q25 and MiXCR to the public reads, then kept only in-frame beta chains. Records with the same CDR3 protein are collapsed into one entry carrying the most frequent genes and DNA. TCRdb, rather than the study authors, made the V and J calls. This sample holds more than 80,000 distinct CDR3 sequences; roughly 13% were observed only once. About 1.5% of the sample lies in the top ten.

The sample taken for sequencing was whole blood. The receptor was derived from an adult who was a healthcare worker with PCR-confirmed SARS-CoV-2 infection or an uninfected control (not recorded which). The chain employs TRBV9 and TRBJ1-1, and possibly TRBD1, on 6 matching bases. CDR3 reads: CASSAGTEAFF. The DNA sequence reads TGTGCCAGCAGCGCCGGGACAGAAGCTTTCTTT.